This T cell receptor (beta chain) was captured in a study of blood T cells in healthy people across ages. The germline V gene has CDR1 LGHNA and CDR2 YSLEER. V was pared by 0 bases and J by 5 bases, with 2 bases of the junction left unmatched. The CDR3 runs to 15 residues. For the second PCR, which ran for roughly 6 to 11 cycles, a sample-barcoded 5' primer and a J-beta primer mix were used. Each CDR3 protein is one row after TCRdb ran MiXCR on the 5' RACE reads. The table includes approximately 1,000,000 distinct CDR3 sequences, roughly two fifths detected once. Source material: blood. The rearrangement links TRBV4-3 to TRBJ2-1, with 9 nucleotides matching TRBD2. This receptor was taken from a man in his late teens or twenties in good health. The CDR3 region is CASSQERGGNNEQFF. The CDR3 nucleotides read TGCGCCAGCAGCCAAGAGCGGGGGGGAAACAATGAGCAGTTCTTC.